The clone carrying this TCR beta chain was seen repeatedly, ten times or more. The data are from a study of Graves' ophthalmopathy and Graves' hyperthyroidism. CDR1 and CDR2 from the germline V gene are SGHVS and FQNEAQ. CDR3 length: 15 residues. V gave up 5 bases and J gave up 5 bases; unmatched junction bases: 12. RNA served as the template for amplifying TCR beta CDR3 regions. In the first round, RT-PCR was carried out with HTBI primers, and a multiplex PCR formed the second round. TCRdb itself ran the multiplex PCR reads through MiXCR, one entry per CDR3 protein. The sample carries about 590,000 distinct CDR3 sequences, about 40% recorded once.

The sequencing input was peripheral blood or thyroid tissue (not recorded which). The source is an adult man with Graves' hyperthyroidism. The chain carries TRBV7-8 and TRBJ2-7; 7 bases match TRBD2. This chain's CDR3 is CASSTPGLPTDEQYF. In nucleotides, the CDR3 is TGTGCCAGCAGCACTCCGGGACTACCAACAGACGAGCAGTACTTC. Complete variable domain (other parts from reference TRBV7-8 and TRBJ2-7): GAGVSQSPRYKVAKRGQDVALRCDPISGHVSLFWYQQALGQGPEFLTYFQNEAQLDKSGLPSDRFFAERPEGSVSTLKIQRTQQEDSAVYLCASSTPGLPTDEQYFGPGTRLTVT.